The rows below give T cell receptor beta chains drawn from one sample of a study of blood T cell repertoires in COVID-19. Sequencing used immunoSEQ multiplex PCR; TCRdb keeps in-frame clones, though not all of them. The sample lists about 190,000 clones, less than 85% occurring once. Sequences were obtained from peripheral blood. The receptors shown here come from a woman aged 45-65 years with acute or convalescent COVID-19. CDR3s include the opening cysteine and the closing phenylalanine or tryptophan. The order of the fields is D gene, clone size, J gene, V gene, CDR3 DNA, CDR3 protein. A D gene is named only where the DNA matches it firmly. Size is omitted from some rows. Given values are once, few, many or a class for expanded clones.

>TRBD2|few|TRBJ2-3|TRBV18
TGTGCCAGCTCACCACAAGTCGGACTAGGGAATACAGATACGCAGTATTTT
CASSPQVGLGNTDTQYF
>-|few|TRBJ2-2|TRBV18
TGTGCCAGCTCGCCCCAAACAGGGCAGACCGGGGAGCTGTTTTTT
CASSPQTGQTGELFF
>-|-|TRBJ1-5|TRBV7-9
TGTGCCAGCAGCGACAGCAGCAATCAGCCCCAGCATTTT
CASSDSSNQPQHF
>TRBD1|-|TRBJ1-4|TRBV19
TGTGCCAGTAGTATGTCCGGGACAGGGGTTGAAAAACTGTTTTTT
CASSMSGTGVEKLFF
>-|-|TRBJ2-1|TRBV29-1
TGCAGCGTTGGGGAGGACTGGGTTATTTACAATGAGCAGTTCTTC
CSVGEDWVIYNEQFF
>TRBD2|-|TRBJ2-1|TRBV10-1
TGCGCCAGCAGTGAGTCGGCTAGCGGGGGGCTATACAATGAGCAGTTCTTC
CASSESASGGLYNEQFF
>TRBD1|-|TRBJ2-7|TRBV11-2
TGTGCCAGCAGCTTAGCAGGGGGCATAAACGAGCAGTACTTC
CASSLAGGINEQYF
>TRBD2|-|TRBJ2-5|TRBV6-5
TGTGCCAGCAGACCTAGCGGGAGGGAGACCCAGTACTTC
CASRPSGRETQYF
>TRBD2|once|TRBJ2-7|TRBV6-1
TGTGCCAGCGGAGAAGCGGGGGGATACTACGAGCAGTACTTC
CASGEAGGYYEQYF
>-|-|TRBJ2-2|TRBV6-1
TGTGCCAGCAGTGAAGCCCAACGGTTCACCGGGGAGCTGTTTTTT
CASSEAQRFTGELFF
>TRBD1|-|TRBJ1-6|TRBV6-5
TGTGCCAGTAGGAAGACAGGGGCCAATTCACCCCTCCACTTT
CASRKTGANSPLHF
>TRBD2|-|TRBJ2-1|TRBV9
TGTGCCAGCAGCCCTCCTCCGGGACTAGTCAATGAGCAGTTCTTC
CASSPPPGLVNEQFF
>-|few|TRBJ2-2|TRBV18
TGTGCCAGCTCACTGGGGCGCCGGGACACCGGGGAGCTGTTTTTT
CASSLGRRDTGELFF
>-|-|TRBJ2-4|TRBV27
TGTGCCAGCAGCCAGACTAGGCTAGCCAAAAACATTCAGTACTTC
CASSQTRLAKNIQYF
>-|-|TRBJ2-1|TRBV29-1
TGCAGCGTTGACCCTGGGCGAAATGAGCAGTTCTTC
CSVDPGRNEQFF
>-|-|TRBJ2-5|TRBV3-1/TRBV3-2
TGTGCCAGCAGCCAAGAGGTGTCAGGGGAGACCCAGTACTTC
CASSQEVSGETQYF
>-|-|TRBJ2-2|TRBV27
TGTGCCAGCAGTTTATGGCAGGGGAGTAGTGGCACCGGGGAGCTGTTTTTT
CASSLWQGSSGTGELFF
>TRBD1|once|TRBJ2-3|TRBV5-8
TGTGCCGGCGACAGGGGGCGCAGTTACGATACGCAGTATTTT
CAGDRGRSYDTQYF